Below, 29 T cell receptor beta chains from the same sample are listed, as sequenced in a study of regulatory T cells in long-lasting Graves disease. Libraries of TCR beta came from iRepertoire HTBI primers plus Arm-PCR of CDR3 regions. One entry per CDR3 protein results from TCRdb running MiXCR on the multiplex PCR reads. The table lists approximately 400,000 distinct CDR3 sequences, around 14% of them singletons. Time point: newly diagnosed GD, antithyroid drugs for less than 3 months. Making the TCR library involved RNA that had been extracted from PBMCs. The data were also submitted as part of a second study, on T cells in Graves' hyperthyroidism and ophthalmopathy.

The sequences come from peripheral blood mononuclear cells (PBMCs), collected at new diagnosis, from a patient treated with antithyroid drugs. All receptors derive from a woman between 25 and 40 years old with Graves disease.

This chain joins TRBV5-1 and TRBJ2-4; no clear D gene. CDR3 length: 15 amino acids. V dropped 0 bases and J dropped 7 bases, with 14 bases sitting between them. CDR1 is SGHRS, CDR2 YFSETQ, per germline. CDR3 nucleotide sequence: TGCGCCAGCAGCTTGGAGAGTGAGGTTAGGAACATTCAGTACTTC. Translated: CASSLESEVRNIQYF.

Many counts were recorded for this clonotype. The V call is TRBV11-2, the J call TRBJ2-7; D uncertain. Between the trimmed V and J ends, which lost 4 bases and 6 bases, there was a span of 28 bases. Per the germline V gene, CDR1 is SGHAT and CDR2 is FQNNGV. There are 18 residues in the CDR3. CDR3 region: CASSSFVSGAGVLGEQYF. The CDR3 DNA is TGTGCCAGCAGCTCGTTCGTTTCCGGAGCCGGCGTGTTGGGCGAGCAGTACTTC.

The chain recombines TRBV13 with TRBJ2-2; 11 bases are shared with TRBD2. The CDR3 sequence is 16 residues long. V shed 5 bases and J 5 bases; nucleotides not matched to a gene: 7. From germline, CDR1 is PRHDT and CDR2 FYEKMQ (reference sequence). CDR3 amino acids: CASSHSTSGRTGELFF. DNA for the CDR3: TGTGCCAGCAGCCATTCAACTAGCGGGAGAACCGGGGAGCTGTTTTTT.

This chain connects TRBV5-4 to TRBJ2-3; 16 bases are shared with TRBD2. The CDR3 is 19 amino acids. From germline, CDR1 is SGHNT and CDR2 YYREEE (reference sequence). V lost 4 bases and J lost 3; bases outside the gene matches: 11. CDR3 region: CASSPGLAGGPEGTDTQYF. For the CDR3, the DNA is TGTGCCAGCAGCCCGGGACTAGCGGGAGGGCCCGAAGGTACAGATACGCAGTATTTT.

This clonotype was counted a few times. The chain combines TRBV19 with TRBJ1-6, with 9 bases aligning to TRBD1. Germline-derived CDR1 and CDR2 are LNHDA and SQIVND (reference sequence). The J segment lost 7 bases and the V segment lost 6 bases, leaving 7 bases of the junction unmatched. The CDR3 length is 15 residues. The CDR3, as DNA: TGTGCCAGTAGCCCGGGACAGGGTATCAATTCACCCCTCCACTTT. Translation: CASSPGQGINSPLHF.

In its sample, this clonotype was seen many times. J is TRBJ2-3 and V is TRBV7-3; 7 positions match TRBD2. With V trimmed by 6 bases and J by 0 bases, 3 bases remained unmatched. The CDR3 covers 14 residues. From germline, CDR1 is SGHTA and CDR2 FQGTGA. Here the CDR3 reads CASRFGGSTDTQYF. As DNA, the CDR3 is TGTGCCAGCAGATTCGGGGGGAGCACAGATACGCAGTATTTT.

Ten or more counts support this clonotype. This sequence joins TRBV3-1 and TRBJ2-2; D gene uncertain. The ends were cut back, 0 bases at V and 7 bases at J, with 6 bases in the middle. Per the germline V gene, CDR1 is LGHDT and CDR2 is YNNKEL (reference sequence). This CDR3 has 13 residues. CDR3 sequence (DNA): TGTGCCAGCAGCCAAGATCCGAACGGGGAGCTGTTTTTT. Its translation: CASSQDPNGELFF.

This clonotype was counted many times. V and J are TRBV10-2 and TRBJ2-3, with D possibly being TRBD2 (6 bases). The CDR3 runs to 15 residues. The germline V gene encodes CDR1 WSHSY and CDR2 SAAADI. V was shortened by 2 bases and J by 1 base, with 10 bases between the two germline ends. The CDR3 bases are TGCGCCAGCAGTGAGCCCCCTAGCGGCACAGATACGCAGTATTTT. Its protein is CASSEPPSGTDTQYF.

This clonotype appeared many times. This sequence joins TRBV2 and TRBJ2-7; D is unresolved. Germline lookup yields CDR1 SNHLY and CDR2 FYNNEI. V lost 3 bases and J lost 5, with 17 bases in between. There are 15 residues in the CDR3. The DNA for the CDR3 is TGTGCCAGCAGTGATCTTCCCAGTTCCCCTAACGAGCAGTACTTC. The encoded protein is CASSDLPSSPNEQYF.

V and J are TRBV20-1 and TRBJ1-5, with D possibly TRBD1 on 5 matching bases. The CDR3 totals 14 residues. Between the trimmed V and J ends, which lost 6 bases and 0 bases, there was a span of 12 bases. Germline assignment: CDR1 DFQATT and CDR2 SNEGSKA (reference sequence). The CDR3 nucleotides are TGCAGTGCCACGGACACCCTTAGCAATCAGCCCCAGCATTTT. Protein: CSATDTLSNQPQHF.

This clonotype was detected only a few times. V and J are TRBV20-1 and TRBJ2-2; 9 bases agree with TRBD1. The trim removed 6 bases at V and 7 bases at J, leaving 12 bases unmatched. Germline V gene sequence: CDR1 DFQATT, CDR2 SNEGSKA (reference sequence). The CDR3 runs to 15 residues. The CDR3 spells CSASDRGSFGGELFF. The CDR3 DNA is TGCAGTGCAAGTGACAGGGGGTCTTTTGGCGGGGAGCTGTTTTTT.

A note on this clonotype: The junction departs from germline at one end; a sequencing error may be responsible. CDR3: CASGQENLGREVSLF. Here the CDR3 DNA reads TGCGCCAGCGGCCAAGAAAATCTGGGGAGAGAGGTTTCTCTTTTC. This chain links TRBV4-1 with TRBJ2-1; maybe TRBD2 (5 bases). This CDR3 contains 15 residues. The germline V gene encodes CDR1 MGHRA and CDR2 YSYEKL.

This clonotype turned up a few times. The chain combines TRBV28 with TRBJ1-2; D gene ambiguous. V shed 6 bases and J shed 0 bases, with 11 bases lying between them. Germline V gene sequence: CDR1 MDHEN, CDR2 SYDVKM. The CDR3 length is 14 residues. CDR3 region: CASRLPGANYGYTF. The DNA of the CDR3 is TGTGCCAGCAGGCTCCCGGGAGCTAACTATGGCTACACCTTC.

This clonotype showed up many times. J is TRBJ1-1 and V is TRBV4-1, with a possible D match to TRBD1 (5 bases). This CDR3 comprises 15 residues. V shed 2 bases and J shed 1 base, with 11 bases lying between them. Germline CDR1 and CDR2: MGHRA and YSYEKL. The CDR3 here is CASSQSGNGNTEAFF. The CDR3 DNA reads as TGCGCCAGCAGCCAATCAGGGAACGGGAACACTGAAGCTTTCTTT.

This clonotype was seen repeatedly, ten times or more. The chain couples TRBV20-1 to TRBJ1-1, with D uncertain. The CDR3 runs to 12 residues. Trimming shortened V by 5 bases and J by 2 bases, and 9 bases separated the two germline ends. Germline V gene lookup returns CDR1 DFQATT and CDR2 SNEGSKA (reference sequence). The CDR3 DNA reads TGCAGTGCTTATGAAAAAAACACTGAAGCTTTCTTT. Protein sequence: CSAYEKNTEAFF.

This clonotype was observed at least ten times. This chain connects TRBV5-1 to TRBJ1-1, with no clear D. The CDR3 runs to 14 residues. V lost 2 bases and J 4 bases, leaving 12 bases between the germline ends. CDR1 SGHRS and CDR2 YFSETQ come from the germline V gene. DNA of the CDR3: TGCGCCAGCAGCTTTTCAACCTCGGGCACTGAAGCTTTCTTT. Its protein product is CASSFSTSGTEAFF.

V is TRBV12-3 or TRBV12-4 and J is TRBJ2-1; D gene ambiguous. CDR3 length: 13 amino acids. Trimming removed 3 bases from V and 1 base from J, with 4 bases in between. The CDR3 sequence is CASSFYSYNEQFF. The CDR3 DNA reads as TGTGCCAGCAGTTTTTATTCCTACAATGAGCAGTTCTTC.

In its sample, this clonotype was seen many times. This chain connects TRBV18 to TRBJ2-1; D gene ambiguous. Germline CDR1 is KGHSH and CDR2 is LQKENI. The CDR3 covers 15 residues. The V end lost 1 base, the J end lost 2 bases, and 9 bases lay between the germline ends. The CDR3: CASSPRAPTYNEQFF. CDR3 in DNA: TGTGCCAGCTCACCACGTGCCCCGACCTACAATGAGCAGTTCTTC.

This clonotype was seen only a few times. The rearrangement joins TRBV5-1 to TRBJ2-2; TRBD2 matches 10 bases. The CDR3 is 16 amino acids. With 2 bases clipped from V and 4 bases from J, the junction kept 5 bases outside the gene matches. In germline, CDR1 is SGHRS, CDR2 YFSETQ. CDR3 in amino acids: CASSFGLAGVTGELFF. Written as DNA, the CDR3 is TGCGCCAGCAGCTTTGGTCTAGCGGGAGTCACCGGGGAGCTGTTTTTT.

Worth noting for this clonotype: This may be a read error: a much more frequent sequence differs by one nucleotide. V and J are TRBV12-3 or TRBV12-4 and TRBJ2-1, with D maybe TRBD1 (6 bases). This CDR3 has 13 amino acids. Trimming took off 5 bases at V and 10 bases at J, with 15 bases between the two ends. CDR3 DNA sequence: TGTGCCAGCAGTACCCACAGGGAAGACGAGCAGTTCTTC. It specifies CASSTHREDEQFF.

This clonotype was observed at least ten times. The J gene is TRBJ2-1, the V gene TRBV27; maybe TRBD1 (6 bases). The CDR3 is 13 residues long. Looked up from germline, CDR1 is MNHEY and CDR2 is SMNVEV (reference sequence). The V gene lost 8 bases and the J gene lost 4 bases, with 12 bases spanning the gap. DNA for the CDR3: TGTGCCAGCCAGAGGACAGCGTACAATGAGCAGTTCTTC. Protein sequence: CASQRTAYNEQFF.

The sample holds many counts of this clonotype. The chain couples TRBV30 to TRBJ2-2; D gene uncertain. Trimming took 4 bases from V and 3 from J, leaving 18 bases between them. The CDR3 is 16 residues long. Germline CDR1 is GTSNPN and CDR2 is SVGIG (reference sequence). The CDR3 DNA follows: TGTGCCTGGATGGAGCTTCCCCCGACTTACACCGGGGAGCTGTTTTTT. It encodes CAWMELPPTYTGELFF.

This clonotype was observed a few times. The chain joins TRBV24-1 to TRBJ2-6, with TRBD1 as a possible D gene (6 bases). Trimming shortened V by 3 bases and J by 0 bases, and 8 bases separated the two germline ends. The length of the CDR3 is 16 residues. Germline V gene lookup returns CDR1 KGHDR and CDR2 SFDVKD. This chain's CDR3 is CATSDGQFSGANVLTF. The CDR3 nucleotides read TGTGCCACCAGTGATGGACAGTTCTCTGGGGCCAACGTCCTGACTTTC.

The CDR3 loop reads CASSGVGFEQYF. The CDR3 nucleotides read TGTGCCAGCAGTGGGGTGGGGTTCGAGCAGTACTTC. V and J are TRBV25-1 and TRBJ2-7; D is undetermined. V gave up 4 bases and J gave up 6 bases, with 10 bases separating them. The length of the CDR3 is 12 residues. Germline loops: CDR1 MGHDK, CDR2 SYGVNS.

This clonotype was recorded many times. The rearrangement uses TRBV13 and TRBJ2-1, with D possibly TRBD2 on 6 matching bases. Trimming left V 5 bases short and J 6 bases short, with 20 bases between. Germline CDR1 and CDR2: PRHDT and FYEKMQ (reference sequence). The CDR3 has 16 residues. The CDR3 region is CASSPFGGGPGNEQFF. The CDR3 nucleotides read TGTGCCAGCAGCCCCTTCGGGGGAGGTCCGGGCAATGAGCAGTTCTTC.

This clonotype has ten or more counts. The V gene is TRBV12-5, the J gene TRBJ2-1, with D unresolved. From germline, CDR1 is LGHNT and CDR2 FRNRAP. Trimming left V 4 bases short and J 9 bases short, with 10 bases between. This CDR3 region has 12 residues. CDR3: CASGYDLIEQFF. The CDR3, as DNA: TGTGCTAGTGGTTACGACCTTATTGAGCAGTTCTTC.

This clonotype came up many times. The chain is built from TRBV3-1 and TRBJ2-1; 11 bases fit TRBD2. J gave up 3 bases and V 7 bases, and 8 bases lay outside the gene matches. The CDR3 is made up of 16 amino acids. Looked up from germline, CDR1 is LGHDT and CDR2 is YNNKEL (reference sequence). CDR3 nucleotide sequence: TGTGCCAGCACAAAGGGACTAGCGGTCAACTACAATGAGCAGTTCTTC. As protein: CASTKGLAVNYNEQFF.

This clonotype appeared many times. The chain couples TRBV30 to TRBJ1-1; no firm D call. The germline gives CDR1 GTSNPN, CDR2 SVGIG (reference sequence). This CDR3 spans 14 amino acids. Trimming took off 1 base at V and 4 bases at J, with 13 bases between the two ends. Here the CDR3 reads CAWSGPGMITEAFF. The CDR3, as DNA: TGTGCCTGGAGTGGCCCTGGGATGATCACTGAAGCTTTCTTT.

This clonotype was recorded a few times. V gene TRBV11-1 combines with J gene TRBJ2-7, with TRBD1 matching 10 bases. The V gene's germline CDR1 is SGHAT and CDR2 FQDESV (reference sequence). This CDR3 has 12 amino acids. After removal of 8 bases from V and 5 bases from J, the junction contained 3 bases not matched to a gene. CDR3 loop: CASRDRGHEQYF. CDR3 in DNA: TGTGCCAGCCGGGACAGGGGCCACGAGCAGTACTTC.